The clone carrying this T cell receptor (beta chain) was seen a handful of times. The antigen is unknown. The sample comes from a study of T cell repertoires in cytomegalovirus infection. Study in general: As its CMV epitopes, the study selected recently identified HLA-C-restricted and well-studied HLA-B-restricted targets. Indications came from public TCR beta signatures; they pointed to CMV infection and to a matching HLA type.

The J segment lost 7 bases and the V segment lost 5 bases, leaving 5 bases of the junction unmatched. In germline, CDR1 is SGHTA, CDR2 FQGTGA. This CDR3 has 14 amino acids. Study results and caveats: Summed public TCR beta family frequency identified CMV carriers bearing the relevant HLA. Predominance within the ex vivo response was attributable to HLA-C-restricted CMV-specific TCR beta clonotypes.

TCRdb ran MiXCR on the reads and lists one entry per CDR3 protein. The top ten clones hold over 10% of a sample with 700,000 to 900,000 distinct CDR3 sequences, just under 30% of them seen once. Sequenced material: cultured CD8+ T cells from PBMCs, taken from culture after CMV antigen stimulation. The source is a human donor in good health (CMV status not recorded). Some clones in this sample may be carry-over from other donors' samples. The J gene is TRBJ2-1, the V gene TRBV7-3, with TRBD1 identical over 10 bases. For the CDR3, the DNA is TGTGCCAGCAGCGCGGGACAGGGGTGGAATGAGCAGTTCTTC. Amino acids: CASSAGQGWNEQFF.